This T cell receptor beta chain was observed in a study of T-cell reconstitution after alpha-beta-depleted transplantation in children. Study-level points and caveats: Day-60 TCRbeta diversity that was high in some patients was derived from surviving recipient T cells and thymic progenitors. After transplant, at about two months, alpha-beta T cells were reportedly derived from several hundred expanded graft clones. A year had passed since transplant, and T-cell counts and diversity by then came mostly from newly produced T cells.

In this sample, this clonotype turned up many times. Its antigen is undetermined. During its preparation, the TCRbeta library received unique molecular identifiers. TCRdb reprocessed the PCR reads via MiXCR and lists one record per CDR3 protein. Found here are over 120,000 distinct CDR3 sequences, about 9% of them singletons; the top ten hold 15% to 20%. Trimming stripped 8 bases from V and 2 bases from J, with 20 bases between. The CDR3 has 16 residues. Germline lookup yields CDR1 MDHEN and CDR2 SYDVKM. The material sequenced was PBMCs, mostly from graft donor cells, taken 180 days after TCRalphabeta/CD19-depleted stem cell transplant. The V gene is TRBV28, the J gene TRBJ2-3; D might be TRBD1 (6 bases). The sequence was collected from a female patient aged 2-9 years who had a stem cell transplant for congenital amegakaryocytic thrombocytopenia, so the T cells may come from the graft donor. The CDR3 region is CASGDPRGSYTDTQYF. The CDR3 DNA reads as TGTGCCAGCGGGGATCCCAGGGGCTCCTACACAGATACGCAGTATTTT.